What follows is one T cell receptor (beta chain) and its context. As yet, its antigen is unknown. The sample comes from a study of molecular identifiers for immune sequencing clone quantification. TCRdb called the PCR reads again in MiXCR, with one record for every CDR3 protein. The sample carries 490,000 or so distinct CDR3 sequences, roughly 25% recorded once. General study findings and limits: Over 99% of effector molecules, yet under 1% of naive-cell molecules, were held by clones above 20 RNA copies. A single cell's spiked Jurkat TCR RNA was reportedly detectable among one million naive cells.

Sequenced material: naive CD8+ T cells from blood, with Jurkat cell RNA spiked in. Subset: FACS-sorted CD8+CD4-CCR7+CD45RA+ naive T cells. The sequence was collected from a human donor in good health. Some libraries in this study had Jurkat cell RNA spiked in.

The CDR3 here is CSARDEGTVKNIQYF. The CDR3 nucleotides read TGCAGTGCTAGAGATGAAGGGACAGTCAAAAACATTCAGTACTTC. V and J are TRBV20-1 and TRBJ2-4, with 7 bases lining up with TRBD1. V shed 0 bases and J 3 bases; nucleotides not matched to a gene: 5. Germline V lookup: CDR1 DFQATT, CDR2 SNEGSKA (reference sequence). CDR3 length equals 15 residues.